The 20 T cell receptor beta chains presented below share a single source sample, sequenced in a study of blood T cell repertoires in COVID-19. The protocol was immunoSEQ multiplex PCR, while the TCRdb copy is restricted to in-frame clones and leaves out a portion. In the table there are about 490,000 clones, 80% to 90% of which are singletons. Source material: peripheral blood. The receptor set was obtained from a human donor in a cohort sampled during active COVID-19.

This clone was observed once. This chain joins TRBV6-5 and TRBJ1-1; D remains unclear. Between the trimmed V and J ends, which lost 8 bases and 5 bases, there was a span of 15 bases. The CDR3 sequence is 13 residues long. Germline CDR1 MNHEY, CDR2 SVGAGI. The CDR3 DNA is TGTGCCAGCGGGAGAGGGCCGGAGACTGAAGCTTTCTTT. Residues: CASGRGPETEAFF.

The rearrangement uses TRBV7-3 and TRBJ2-5; no clear D gene. V was pared by 5 bases and J by 3 bases, with 13 bases between. From germline, CDR1 is SGHTA and CDR2 FQGTGA. The CDR3 spans 14 residues. CDR3 protein: CASSPPPTKETQYF. The CDR3 DNA reads TGTGCCAGCAGCCCGCCCCCGACAAAAGAGACCCAGTACTTC.

A single count supports this clone. In the same sample, other DNA sequences code for this CDR3. V usage is TRBV19 and J usage is TRBJ1-5; possible D gene TRBD1, 5 bases. Germline loops: CDR1 LNHDA, CDR2 SQIVND (reference sequence). V was clipped by 2 bases and J by 4 bases, with 9 bases between them. CDR3 size: 14 residues. CDR3 residues: CASSILAGNQPQHF. The CDR3 DNA follows: TGTGCCAGTAGTATACTGGCAGGGAATCAGCCCCAGCATTTT.

The chain has TRBV30 and TRBJ1-2; 7 nucleotides line up with TRBD1. With 2 bases clipped from V and 1 base from J, the junction kept 1 base outside the gene matches. The CDR3 contains 13 residues. Looked up from germline, CDR1 is GTSNPN and CDR2 is SVGIG (reference sequence). The CDR3 loop is CAWSRQGNYGYTF. The CDR3 DNA sequence: TGTGCCTGGAGTCGACAGGGTAACTATGGCTACACCTTC.

CDR3 residues: CASSSGQGGEKLFF. In DNA, the CDR3 is TGCGCCAGCAGCTCCGGACAGGGAGGGGAAAAACTGTTTTTT. The genes are TRBV5-1 and TRBJ1-4; 8 bases align to TRBD1. Germline V gene sequence: CDR1 SGHRS, CDR2 YFSETQ. Trimming cost V 3 bases and J 8 bases; bases outside gene matches: 6. The CDR3 is 14 residues long.

This chain uses TRBV30 with TRBJ2-2; D might be TRBD2 (6 bases). The germline gives CDR1 GTSNPN, CDR2 SVGIG (reference sequence). The CDR3 runs to 14 residues. The V gene lost 5 bases and the J gene lost 7 bases, with 17 bases spanning the gap. The CDR3 reads CAWAKEGTYGELFF. CDR3 DNA sequence: TGTGCCTGGGCGAAGGAGGGGACCTACGGGGAGCTGTTTTTT.

The V call is TRBV5-1, the J call TRBJ2-3; 11 bases line up with TRBD1. With 4 bases clipped from V and 2 bases from J, the junction kept 6 bases outside the gene matches. Germline V lookup: CDR1 SGHRS, CDR2 YFSETQ. There are 16 residues in the CDR3. CDR3 sequence reads: CASSVEGQGATDTQYF. In DNA, the CDR3 is TGCGCCAGCAGCGTCGAAGGACAGGGGGCCACAGATACGCAGTATTTT.

This chain connects TRBV27 to TRBJ2-2, with 14 nucleotides matching TRBD2. Trimming at V came to 6 bases and at J to 1 base, leaving 7 bases not matched to a gene. The CDR3 sequence is 18 residues long. Germline loops: CDR1 MNHEY, CDR2 SMNVEV (reference sequence). The CDR3 sequence: CASSLVGLAGGNTGELFF. CDR3 nucleotide sequence: TGTGCCAGCAGCCTCGTCGGACTAGCGGGAGGGAACACCGGGGAGCTGTTTTTT.

The chain carries TRBV7-9 and TRBJ2-7, with 7 nucleotides matching TRBD1. CDR3 length equals 15 residues. The V gene's germline CDR1 is SEHNR and CDR2 FQNEAQ (reference sequence). Losses at the gene ends were 5 bases for V and 0 bases for J; bases not matched to a gene: 7. CDR3 nucleotides: TGTGCCAGCAGCAGGACAGGTACAACCTCCTACGAGCAGTACTTC. Amino acid sequence: CASSRTGTTSYEQYF.

This chain joins TRBV4-1 and TRBJ1-2, with 7 bases matching TRBD1. CDR3 length: 14 amino acids. The junction had 3 bases not matched to a gene; V was cut back by 1 base and J by 4 bases. CDR1 and CDR2 from the germline V gene are MGHRA and YSYEKL. CDR3 amino acids: CASSQVNRGYGYTF. DNA for the CDR3: TGCGCCAGCAGCCAAGTCAACAGGGGCTATGGCTACACCTTC.

Of note for this clone: Other DNA sequences in this sample translate to the same CDR3. V is TRBV29-1 and J is TRBJ2-2; perhaps TRBD1 as D (6 bases). Germline V CDR1 and CDR2: SQVTM, ANQGSEA. The ends were cut back, 4 bases at V and 1 base at J, with 7 bases in the middle. The length of the CDR3 is 13 residues. Here the CDR3 reads CSVARGNTGELFF. The CDR3 coding sequence is TGCAGCGTTGCCAGGGGGAACACCGGGGAGCTGTTTTTT.

V usage is TRBV15 and J usage is TRBJ2-7; 7 bases align to TRBD2. J was trimmed by 3 bases and V by 0 bases; bases with no gene match: 2. Germline-derived CDR1 and CDR2 are LNHNV and YYDKDF (reference sequence). This CDR3 is built from 14 residues. The CDR3 loop reads CATSREKRGYEQYF. CDR3 DNA: TGTGCCACCAGCAGAGAAAAGCGGGGCTACGAGCAGTACTTC.

This clone was observed a handful of times. The V and J genes are TRBV10-3 and TRBJ1-3; D gene uncertain. Germline V CDR1 and CDR2: ENHRY, SYGVKD. The germline V and J ends were trimmed by 0 bases and 4 bases, with 7 bases remaining between them. This CDR3 spans 14 amino acids. The CDR3 bases are TGTGCCATCAGTGAGTCGACGGGGGGAAACACCATATATTTT. This encodes CAISESTGGNTIYF.

The V gene is TRBV5-4, the J gene TRBJ1-5, with unresolved D. This CDR3 is 14 amino acids long. The germline V gene encodes CDR1 SGHNT and CDR2 YYREEE (reference sequence). Trimming cost V 3 bases and J 5 bases, with 12 bases left between them. CDR3 sequence reads: CASSSGPFHQPQHF. As DNA, the CDR3 is TGTGCCAGCAGCTCTGGGCCATTTCATCAGCCCCAGCATTTT.

This clone was seen a single time. The chain uses TRBV4-2 and TRBJ2-5; weak D call: TRBD2 (5 bases). The CDR3 is made up of 13 amino acids. Per the germline V gene, CDR1 is LGHNA and CDR2 is YNFKEQ. Trimming took 3 bases from V and 5 from J, leaving 10 bases between them. The CDR3 sequence: CASSHPSGETQYF. DNA for the CDR3: TGTGCCAGCAGCCACCCCTCGGGGGAGACCCAGTACTTC.

This sequence joins TRBV9 and TRBJ1-4; D uncertain. Trimming cost V 0 bases and J 10 bases, with 19 bases left between them. Germline V gene lookup returns CDR1 SGDLS and CDR2 YYNGEE. CDR3 length: 16 amino acids. CDR3 sequence reads: CASSVARQRGRVKLFF. Here the CDR3 DNA reads TGTGCCAGCAGCGTAGCAAGGCAGAGAGGGAGAGTAAAACTGTTTTTT.

This chain joins TRBV28 and TRBJ2-7; TRBD1 matches 7 bases. The germline V gene has CDR1 MDHEN and CDR2 SYDVKM. The J segment lost 3 bases and the V segment lost 7 bases, leaving 6 bases of the junction unmatched. The CDR3 sequence is 13 residues long. As DNA, the CDR3 is TGTGCCAGCAAAGAGACAGGGAGCTACGAGCAGTACTTC. Residues: CASKETGSYEQYF.

The sample holds a few counts of this clone. This chain joins TRBV5-4 and TRBJ1-1, with D maybe TRBD1 (5 bases). Looked up from germline, CDR1 is SGHNT and CDR2 is YYREEE (reference sequence). Trimming took off 4 bases at V and 5 bases at J, with 18 bases between the two ends. The CDR3 runs to 15 residues. The CDR3 DNA is TGTGCCAGCAGCCGGGGGGAGGGGCGGGTGACTGAAGCTTTCTTT. Translation: CASSRGEGRVTEAFF.

The V call is TRBV5-1, the J call TRBJ2-7; TRBD1 is a possible D gene (6 bases). Germline-derived CDR1 and CDR2 are SGHRS and YFSETQ. There are 12 residues in the CDR3. V was trimmed by 4 bases and J by 4 bases, leaving 9 bases between them. The CDR3, as DNA: TGCGCCAGCAGCCAGGGGATGTACGAGCAGTACTTC. It codes for CASSQGMYEQYF. The complete variable domain, with remaining parts taken from reference TRBV5-1 and TRBJ2-7, reads KAGVTQTPRYLIKTRGQQVTLSCSPISGHRSVSWYQQTPGQGLQFLFEYFSETQRNKGNFPGRFSGRQFSNSRSEMNVSTLELGDSALYLCASSQGMYEQYFGPGTRLTVT.

The J gene is TRBJ2-5, the V gene TRBV10-3; a possible D gene is TRBD2 (6 bases). V shed 8 bases and J shed 3 bases, with 22 bases lying between them. Looked up from germline, CDR1 is ENHRY and CDR2 is SYGVKD. The length of the CDR3 is 16 residues. Written as DNA, the CDR3 is TGTGCCATCGCTTCCGGGCGGGACGGGCAGAAAGAGACCCAGTACTTC. Encoded protein: CAIASGRDGQKETQYF.